This TCR beta chain was obtained from a study of blood T cell repertoires in COVID-19. Overall study: Sources were T cells, B-cell-depleted T cells, or PBMCs; the material itself was cDNA or gDNA.

In the authors' methods: Estimated nucleated cell counts came from reference gene primer amplification. Clones were sequenced by immunoSEQ multiplex PCR, and TCRdb holds only the in-frame ones, with some missing. Clonal size and the V and J genes are those of that table, whereas D and trimming came from the DNA. The sample shows 95,000 to 150,000 clones, about 79% of them seen only once. CDR3 length: 15 residues. CDR1 LGHDT and CDR2 YNNKEL come from the germline V gene (reference sequence). The V and J ends lost 0 bases and 3 bases, in that order; junction bases with no gene match: 3. This receptor was obtained from a woman in her 70s with acute or convalescent COVID-19. The sample comprised peripheral blood. This rearrangement joins TRBV3-1 (or the pseudogene TRBV3-2) to TRBJ1-2, with TRBD1 matching over 8 bases. The DNA of the CDR3 is TGTGCCAGCAGCCAAGAGGGCAGGGGGCACTATGGCTACACCTTC. It is translated as CASSQEGRGHYGYTF.